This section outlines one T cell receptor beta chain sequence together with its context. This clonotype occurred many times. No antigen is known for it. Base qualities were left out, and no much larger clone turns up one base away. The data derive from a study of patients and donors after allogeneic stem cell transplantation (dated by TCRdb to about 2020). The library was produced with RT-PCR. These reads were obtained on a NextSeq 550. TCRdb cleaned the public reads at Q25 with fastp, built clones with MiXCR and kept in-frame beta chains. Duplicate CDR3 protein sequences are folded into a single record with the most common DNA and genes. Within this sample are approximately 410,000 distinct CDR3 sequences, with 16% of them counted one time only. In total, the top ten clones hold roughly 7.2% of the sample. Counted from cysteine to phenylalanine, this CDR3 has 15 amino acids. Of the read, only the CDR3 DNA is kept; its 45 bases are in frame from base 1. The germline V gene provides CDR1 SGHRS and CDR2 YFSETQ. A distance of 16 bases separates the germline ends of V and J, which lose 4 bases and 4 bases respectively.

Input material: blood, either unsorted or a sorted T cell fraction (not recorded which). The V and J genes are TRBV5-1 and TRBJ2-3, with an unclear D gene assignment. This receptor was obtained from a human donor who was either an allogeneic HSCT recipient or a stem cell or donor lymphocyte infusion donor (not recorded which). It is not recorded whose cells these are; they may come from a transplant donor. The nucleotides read TGCGCCAGCAGCCCCCGACCAGATGAGGCAGATACGCAGTATTTT. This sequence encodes CASSPRPDEADTQYF.